This T cell receptor (beta chain) is drawn from a study of T cell responses to AZD1222 COVID-19 vaccine (dated by TCRdb to the early 2020s). Background for the entire study: TCR sequencing was performed for 230 to 250 trial participants, of whom roughly 200 were given two doses of AZD1222 and around 25 were given two doses of MenACWY control vaccine. Trial participants were enrolled by age into subgroups of 18-55, 56-69 and 70-plus years, and about 150, 27 and 61 TCR-sequenced participants, respectively, were included in these subgroups.

In the paper's terms, the time point label means: about 28 days (+/-7) after the second vaccine dose. AZD1222 recipients given second doses at about 4 weeks or at about 12 weeks were pooled, since spike-specific TCR depth and breadth were not found to differ between the two schedules. Vaccinee samples came from UK trials COV001 and COV002, including a single-blind randomized controlled phase 2/3 trial of AZD1222 (ChAdOx1 nCoV-19) in healthy adults. For TCRbeta chain sequencing, PBMC samples from trial participants were taken at day 0 and at day 28 after the second dose. Broader findings and caveats from the paper: Because no day 14 peak-response samples were available, repertoires were characterized only after the peak T cell response. The vaccine-associated CD4 TCRs covered the entire spike protein, and the dominant responses fell in regions 160-218 and 743-854. Reportedly, almost half of the unique spike-specific TCRs recognized epitopes lying outside the regions that are mutated in the B.1.351 and B.1.1.7 variants. Conclusions about previously exposed vaccinees were limited because only six AZD1222 recipients were SARS-CoV-2 seropositive at baseline. Spike-specific TCR breadth and depth rose significantly after two AZD1222 doses compared with day 0 and with MenACWY recipients. Participants were mostly white British, with more females than males. The authors suggested clonal diversity may have been underestimated. The 56-69-year group was small, and its depth increase did not reach significance, likely because of low power.

The CDR3 regions of human TCRbeta chains were subjected to immunosequencing. Per the original workflow: TCRs in the repertoires were matched against a reference library of SARS-CoV-2-specific TCRs that had been generated with the MIRA antigen-specificity platform. Breadth was defined as the fraction of unique TCRs that were SARS-CoV-2-associated, and depth was defined as the fraction of total T cells that were SARS-CoV-2-associated. Using the MIRA data, every spike-specific TCR was mapped to the spike region that the TCR reacted to and assigned to either a CD4 or a CD8 class. Log10-transformed breadth and depth values were compared by one-way ANOVA with Sidak's multiple comparisons tests. TCRdb took over this immuneACCESS table, retaining in-frame rearrangements with V and J assigned. Such tables are incomplete; in checked studies, under half of the missing clones stem from an unresolved V gene, and the remainder is unexplained. For V, J and clone size, that table is used; D and trimming come from the DNA. This sample holds 90,000 to 100,000 clones; 85% to 90% were observed only once. About 12% of the sample goes to the ten largest clones.

Note on this clone: What antigen it recognizes has not been identified. The sample holds no much larger clone one base away, and base qualities are not on file. Other DNA sequences in this specimen translate into the identical CDR3.

CDR1 and CDR2 are read off the germline V gene as SGHRS and YFSETQ. The CDR3 spans 12 residues, from the cysteine through the phenylalanine. Only the CDR3 region is kept as DNA, spanning 36 bases read in frame from base 1. A distance of 2 bases separates the germline ends of V and J, which lose 0 bases and 1 base respectively. This material consisted of peripheral blood, taken 28 days after the second AZD1222 dose. This receptor was obtained from an adult who received the AZD1222 COVID-19 vaccine. The sequence links TRBV5-1 to TRBJ2-7; the D gene cannot be resolved reliably. The nucleotides are TGCGCCAGCAGCTTGGTTTCCTACGAGCAGTACTTC. This codes for CASSLVSYEQYF.